The 20 T cell receptor beta chains reported below all come from one sample, sequenced in a study of Ad26.COV2.S vaccination and SARS-CoV-2 variants. Stated treatment: about 20 received Ad26.COV2.S at low or high dose, single or two shots; roughly 5 received placebo; per-sample allocation not given. All samples were drawn on day 63, counting from the first vaccine or placebo injection. Repertoires were generated with immunoSEQ multiplex PCR, while TCRdb's copy carries only in-frame clones and drops some. The sample includes approximately 460,000 clones, about nine tenths of them seen just once. The sample in question was peripheral blood, obtained in a trial of Ad26.COV2.S vaccine versus placebo. The receptors shown here come from a person aged 18-65 years who received the Ad26.COV2.S COVID-19 vaccine or a placebo.

The CDR3 DNA reads as TGTGCCTGGAGCGAAGGGATCCCCGGGGAGCTGTTTTTT. Amino acids: CAWSEGIPGELFF. The V gene is TRBV30, the J gene TRBJ2-2; D is uncertain. This CDR3 comprises 13 residues. The germline V gene has CDR1 GTSNPN and CDR2 SVGIG (reference sequence). With 3 bases removed from V and 6 bases from J, the gap between germline ends came to 11 bases.

This rearrangement joins TRBV7-9 to TRBJ1-1; D perhaps matches TRBD1 (6 bases). This CDR3 comprises 16 residues. Trimming removed 3 bases at V and 6 bases at J, with 20 bases between. The germline V gene encodes CDR1 SEHNR and CDR2 FQNEAQ (reference sequence). CDR3 sequence reads: CASSLGTNTGYPEAFF. DNA of the CDR3: TGTGCCAGCAGCTTGGGCACCAATACAGGGTACCCTGAAGCTTTCTTT.

The rearrangement uses TRBV10-3 and TRBJ1-1, with 7 bases identical to TRBD1. V trimming: 2 bases; J trimming: 1 base; junction bases outside the gene matches: 4. This CDR3 comprises 15 residues. The germline V gene has CDR1 ENHRY and CDR2 SYGVKD. The CDR3 coding sequence is TGTGCCATCAGTGAGGCCGACAGGGCGAACACTGAAGCTTTCTTT. The encoded protein is CAISEADRANTEAFF.

The chain links TRBV24-1 to TRBJ1-2; D unclear. Germline V gene sequence: CDR1 KGHDR, CDR2 SFDVKD. CDR3 length equals 12 residues. V was shortened by 6 bases and J by 1 base, with 5 bases between the two germline ends. CDR3 in DNA: TGTGCCACCAGTTTCAGTAACTATGGCTACACCTTC. This codes for CATSFSNYGYTF.

The chain is built from TRBV27 and TRBJ2-7; 8 bases match TRBD1. The CDR3 consists of 14 residues. CDR1 is MNHEY, CDR2 SMNVEV, per germline (reference sequence). V lost 4 bases to trimming and J lost 3 bases; unmatched junction nucleotides: 5. The CDR3 nucleotides are TGTGCCAGCAGTTCCCAAACAGGGGGCTACGAGCAGTACTTC. The encoded protein is CASSSQTGGYEQYF.

This sequence joins TRBV18 and TRBJ1-3; D is ambiguous. V lost 3 bases to trimming and J lost 0 bases, with 12 bases between them. The germline V gene encodes CDR1 KGHSH and CDR2 LQKENI. The CDR3 totals 16 residues. The CDR3 here is CASSPLDGDSGNTIYF. For the CDR3, the DNA is TGTGCCAGCTCACCTCTCGACGGGGACTCTGGAAACACCATATATTTT.

The chain carries TRBV6-5 and TRBJ1-6; D perhaps matches TRBD1 (5 bases). CDR1 and CDR2 from the germline V gene are MNHEY and SVGAGI. The CDR3 sequence is 14 residues long. Trimming stripped 6 bases from V and 5 bases from J, with 11 bases between. The CDR3: CASRGRVDNSPLHF. The CDR3 bases are TGTGCCAGCAGGGGCAGGGTGGATAATTCACCCCTCCACTTT.

The chain combines TRBV4-2 with TRBJ1-5; D unclear. Germline V lookup: CDR1 LGHNA, CDR2 YNFKEQ. Trimming cost V 0 bases and J 5 bases, with 11 bases left between them. The CDR3 length is 15 residues. CDR3 nucleotide sequence: TGTGCCAGCAGCCAAGAACTATTCGGCCATCAGCCCCAGCATTTT. This sequence encodes CASSQELFGHQPQHF.

This sequence joins TRBV19 and TRBJ1-3, with TRBD1 as a possible D gene (5 bases). This CDR3 contains 13 residues. V lost 6 bases and J lost 1, with 7 bases in between. Germline V lookup: CDR1 LNHDA, CDR2 SQIVND (reference sequence). CDR3 residues: CASRGPSGNTIYF. Written as DNA, the CDR3 is TGTGCCAGTAGGGGACCTTCTGGAAACACCATATATTTT.

With regard to this clone: Other DNA sequences in this sample translate to the same CDR3. The chain couples TRBV5-1 to TRBJ1-1; no reliable D call. In germline, CDR1 is SGHRS, CDR2 YFSETQ. The V gene lost 0 bases and the J gene lost 0 bases, with 3 bases spanning the gap. The CDR3 is 13 residues long. CDR3 amino acids: CASSLVVNTEAFF. The CDR3 nucleotides are TGCGCCAGCAGCTTGGTGGTGAACACTGAAGCTTTCTTT.

This clone was detected only once. The genes are TRBV10-1 and TRBJ2-2; possible D gene TRBD1, 6 bases. The V gene's germline CDR1 is WNHNN and CDR2 SYGVQD (reference sequence). V was cut by 5 bases and J by 6 bases, with 10 bases left in between. The CDR3 has 13 residues. The CDR3 reads CASSQTGPGELFF. The CDR3 DNA follows: TGCGCCAGCAGTCAAACAGGGCCCGGGGAGCTGTTTTTT.

The V call is TRBV5-3, the J call TRBJ2-6; no definite D call. TRBV5-3 is given ORF status, its function remaining uncertain. The CDR3 runs to 17 residues. Trimming took 3 bases from V and 5 from J, leaving 18 bases between them. CDR3 coding DNA: TGTGCCAGAAGCTCAACTACGGGCTTCGTGCGGGCCAACGTCCTGACTTTC. It encodes CARSSTTGFVRANVLTF.

The genes are TRBV6-6 and TRBJ2-7; D ambiguous. The germline V gene encodes CDR1 MNHNY and CDR2 SVGAGI (reference sequence). Trimming cost V 2 bases and J 0 bases, with 8 bases left between them. The CDR3 has 14 amino acids. The CDR3 is CASSYAELSYEQYF. For the CDR3, the DNA is TGTGCCAGCAGTTACGCTGAGCTCTCCTACGAGCAGTACTTC.

This sequence joins TRBV2 and TRBJ2-2; D perhaps matches TRBD2 (7 bases). V dropped 2 bases and J dropped 2 bases, with 21 bases sitting between them. The CDR3 contains 19 residues. Germline V lookup: CDR1 SNHLY, CDR2 FYNNEI. CDR3 sequence reads: CASSENRSGGPTNTGELFF. CDR3 coding DNA: TGTGCCAGCAGTGAAAATCGGTCCGGGGGGCCGACAAACACCGGGGAGCTGTTTTTT.

The chain links TRBV15 to TRBJ2-1; 7 nucleotides match TRBD2. This CDR3 has 16 amino acids. V lost 8 bases to trimming and J lost 3 bases; unmatched junction nucleotides: 13. Germline assignment: CDR1 LNHNV and CDR2 YYDKDF (reference sequence). The CDR3 loop reads CATDKHGSGVYNEQFF. CDR3 bases: TGTGCCACCGATAAACATGGGAGCGGGGTCTACAATGAGCAGTTCTTC.

This chain uses TRBV28 with TRBJ2-3; 9 bases align to TRBD2. The ends lost 4 bases at V and 1 base at J; junction bases unmatched: 9. The germline V gene has CDR1 MDHEN and CDR2 SYDVKM. The CDR3 spans 17 residues. CDR3 protein: CASSSPVAGEGTDTQYF. DNA for the CDR3: TGTGCCAGCAGTTCCCCCGTAGCGGGAGAGGGCACAGATACGCAGTATTTT.

The chain combines TRBV30 with TRBJ1-6; no clear D. Between the trimmed V and J ends, which lost 0 bases and 8 bases, there was a span of 8 bases. Germline V CDR1 and CDR2: GTSNPN, SVGIG (reference sequence). The CDR3 is 13 residues long. CDR3 region: CAWSVRWDSPLHF. CDR3 sequence (DNA): TGTGCCTGGAGTGTACGTTGGGATTCACCCCTCCACTTT.

The gene calls are TRBV3-1 (or the pseudogene TRBV3-2) and TRBJ2-3; no clear D. The V end lost 1 base, the J end lost 7 bases, and 6 bases lay between the germline ends. The germline gives CDR1 LGHDT, CDR2 YNNKEL (reference sequence). The CDR3 loop spans 12 amino acids. The CDR3 loop reads CASSQGGYTQYF. The CDR3 DNA follows: TGTGCCAGCAGCCAAGGCGGATATACGCAGTATTTT.

In its sample, this clone was seen once. This chain uses TRBV7-2 with TRBJ2-3; the match to TRBD2 covers 7 bases. J was trimmed by 2 bases and V by 7 bases; bases with no gene match: 12. The CDR3 has 16 amino acids. Germline V gene lookup returns CDR1 SGHTA and CDR2 FQGNSA. CDR3 DNA sequence: TGTGCCAGCACCCTCAACTCAGCGGGGCTCACAGATACGCAGTATTTT. Its protein product is CASTLNSAGLTDTQYF.

Note on this clone: One end of the junction is discordant with germline, which a read error may explain. The V call is TRBV11-2, the J call TRBJ1-1; 10 positions agree with TRBD1. Looked up from germline, CDR1 is SGHAT and CDR2 is FQNNGV. This CDR3 spans 17 amino acids. The CDR3 DNA is TGTGCCAGCAGATTAGGGACAGGGGTAAGGCGGTACACTGAAGCTTTCTTT. Its protein is CASRLGTGVRRYTEAFF. Together with reference TRBV11-2 and TRBJ1-1, the CDR3 gives the full variable domain: EAGVAQSPRYKIIEKRQSVAFWCNPISGHATLYWYQQILGQGPKLLIQFQNNGVVDDSQLPKDRFSAERLKGVDSTLKIQPAKLEDSAVYLCASRLGTGVRRYTEAFFGQGTRLTVV.